This T cell receptor beta chain stems from a study of cytomegalovirus exposure and HLA in healthy donors. Study background: A subsequent analysis stated that the 100 to 150 validation repertoires were run on the same platform as the approximately 700 first-cohort repertoires.

The length of the CDR3 is 15 residues. The V gene end was trimmed by 5 bases and the J gene end by 5 bases; junction bases not matched to a gene: 8. CDR1 and CDR2 (germline): SGHTA, FQGTGA. Study findings and constraints: TCR beta chains numbering more than 150 were designated cytomegalovirus-associated. Most TCR sequences were uncommon, yet certain public TCRs appeared in many donors. CMV antigen specificity of three CMV-associated chains was confirmed in vitro.

Sequencing was performed with immunoSEQ multiplex PCR; in TCRdb, only in-frame clones are kept and a portion is missing. The repertoire has 150,000 or so clones, about 91% of them found once; the top ten carry around 1.3%. A word on this clone: Its antigen remains unknown.

This TCR came from a woman between 18 and 29 years old in good health and CMV-seronegative. The J gene is TRBJ2-5, the V gene TRBV7-3; 10 bases fit TRBD2. Specimen: PBMCs. In DNA form, the CDR3 reads TGTGCCAGCAGCACGAGCGGGGGGGTCGGTGAGACCCAGTACTTC. Protein sequence: CASSTSGGVGETQYF.